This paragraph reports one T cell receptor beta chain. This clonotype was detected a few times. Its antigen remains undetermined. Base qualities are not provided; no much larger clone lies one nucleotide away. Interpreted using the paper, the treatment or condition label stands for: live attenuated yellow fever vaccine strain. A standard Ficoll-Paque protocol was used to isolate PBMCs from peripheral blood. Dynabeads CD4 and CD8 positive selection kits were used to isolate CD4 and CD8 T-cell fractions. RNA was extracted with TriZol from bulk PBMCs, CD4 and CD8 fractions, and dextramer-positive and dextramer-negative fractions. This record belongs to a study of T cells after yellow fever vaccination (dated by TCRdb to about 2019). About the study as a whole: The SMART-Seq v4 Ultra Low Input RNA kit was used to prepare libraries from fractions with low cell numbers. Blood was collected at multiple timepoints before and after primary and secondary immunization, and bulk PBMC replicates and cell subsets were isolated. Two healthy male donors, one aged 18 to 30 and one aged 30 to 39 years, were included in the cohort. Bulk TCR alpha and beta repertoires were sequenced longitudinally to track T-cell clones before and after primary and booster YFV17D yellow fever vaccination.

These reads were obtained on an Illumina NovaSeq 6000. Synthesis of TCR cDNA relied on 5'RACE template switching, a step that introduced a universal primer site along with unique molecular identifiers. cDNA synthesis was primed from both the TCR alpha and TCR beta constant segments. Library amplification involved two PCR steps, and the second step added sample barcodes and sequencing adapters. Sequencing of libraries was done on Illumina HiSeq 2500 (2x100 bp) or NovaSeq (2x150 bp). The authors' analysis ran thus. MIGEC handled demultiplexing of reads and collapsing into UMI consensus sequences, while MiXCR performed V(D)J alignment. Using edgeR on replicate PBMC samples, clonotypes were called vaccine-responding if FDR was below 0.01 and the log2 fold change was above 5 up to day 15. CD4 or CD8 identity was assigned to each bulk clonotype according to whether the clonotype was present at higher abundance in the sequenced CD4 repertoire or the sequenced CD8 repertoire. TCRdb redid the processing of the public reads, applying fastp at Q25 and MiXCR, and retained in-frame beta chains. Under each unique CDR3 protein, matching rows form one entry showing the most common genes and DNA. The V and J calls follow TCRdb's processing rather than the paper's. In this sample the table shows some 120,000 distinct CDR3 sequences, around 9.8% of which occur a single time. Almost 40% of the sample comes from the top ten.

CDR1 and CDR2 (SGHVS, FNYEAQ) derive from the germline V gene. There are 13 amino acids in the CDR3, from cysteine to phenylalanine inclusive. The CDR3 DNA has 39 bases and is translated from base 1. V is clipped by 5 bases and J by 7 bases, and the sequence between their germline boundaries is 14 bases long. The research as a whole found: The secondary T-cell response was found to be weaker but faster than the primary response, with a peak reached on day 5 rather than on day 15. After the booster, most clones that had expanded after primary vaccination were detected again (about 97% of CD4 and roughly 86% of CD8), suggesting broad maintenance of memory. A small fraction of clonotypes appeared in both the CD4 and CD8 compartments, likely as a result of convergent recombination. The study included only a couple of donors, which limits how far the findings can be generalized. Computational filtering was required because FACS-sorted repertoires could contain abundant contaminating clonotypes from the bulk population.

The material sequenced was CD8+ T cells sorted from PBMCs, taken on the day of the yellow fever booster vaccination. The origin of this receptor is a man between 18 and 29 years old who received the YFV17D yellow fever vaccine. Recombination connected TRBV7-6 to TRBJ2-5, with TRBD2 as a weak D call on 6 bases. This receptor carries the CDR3 CASSPEVGGTQYF. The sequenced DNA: TGTGCCAGCAGCCCCGAGGTGGGGGGGACCCAGTACTTC.